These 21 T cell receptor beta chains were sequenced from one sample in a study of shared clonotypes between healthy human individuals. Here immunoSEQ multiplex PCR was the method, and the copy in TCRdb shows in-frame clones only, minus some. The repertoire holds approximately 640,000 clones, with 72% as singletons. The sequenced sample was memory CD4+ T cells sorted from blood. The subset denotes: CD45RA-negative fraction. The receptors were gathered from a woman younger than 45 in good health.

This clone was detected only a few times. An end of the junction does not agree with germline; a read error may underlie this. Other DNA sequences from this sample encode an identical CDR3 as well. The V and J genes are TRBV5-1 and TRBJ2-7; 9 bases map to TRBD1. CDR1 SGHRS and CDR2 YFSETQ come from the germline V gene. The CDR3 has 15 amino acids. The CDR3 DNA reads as TGCGCCAGCAGCTTGGGGGACAGGGACTCCCACGAGCAGTACTTC. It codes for CASSLGDRDSHEQYF.

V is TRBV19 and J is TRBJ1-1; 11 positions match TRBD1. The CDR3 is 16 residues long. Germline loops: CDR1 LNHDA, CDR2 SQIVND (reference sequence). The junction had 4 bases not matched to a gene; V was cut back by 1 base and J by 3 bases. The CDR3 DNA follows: TGTGCCAGTAGTATAGGGACAGGGGGCGCATACACTGAAGCTTTCTTT. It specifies CASSIGTGGAYTEAFF.

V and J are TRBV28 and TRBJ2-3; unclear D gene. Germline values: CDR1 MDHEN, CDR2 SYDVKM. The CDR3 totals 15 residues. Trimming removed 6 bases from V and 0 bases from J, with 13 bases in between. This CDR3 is CASSFQRPSTDTQYF. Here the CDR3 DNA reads TGTGCCAGCAGCTTTCAGAGACCTAGCACAGATACGCAGTATTTT.

The CDR3 protein is CASRQDSIYGYTF. CDR3 coding DNA: TGTGCCAGCAGGCAGGACAGTATCTATGGCTACACCTTC. This rearrangement joins TRBV28 to TRBJ1-2; perhaps TRBD1 as D (6 bases). Germline CDR1 and CDR2: MDHEN and SYDVKM. The CDR3 is made up of 13 amino acids. V was shortened by 6 bases and J by 4 bases, with 12 bases between the two germline ends.

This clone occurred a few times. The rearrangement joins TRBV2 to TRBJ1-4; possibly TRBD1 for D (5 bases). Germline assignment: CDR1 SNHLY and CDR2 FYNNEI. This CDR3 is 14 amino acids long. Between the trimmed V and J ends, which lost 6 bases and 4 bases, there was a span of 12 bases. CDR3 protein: CASRRQWDNEKLFF. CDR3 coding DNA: TGTGCCAGCAGACGACAGTGGGATAATGAAAAACTGTTTTTT.

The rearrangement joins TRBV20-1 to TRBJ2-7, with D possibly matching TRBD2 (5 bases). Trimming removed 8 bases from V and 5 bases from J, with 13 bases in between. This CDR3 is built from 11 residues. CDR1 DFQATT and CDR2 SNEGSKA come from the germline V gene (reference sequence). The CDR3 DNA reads TGCAGTTTCCTCACTAGAGACGAGCAGTACTTC. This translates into CSFLTRDEQYF.

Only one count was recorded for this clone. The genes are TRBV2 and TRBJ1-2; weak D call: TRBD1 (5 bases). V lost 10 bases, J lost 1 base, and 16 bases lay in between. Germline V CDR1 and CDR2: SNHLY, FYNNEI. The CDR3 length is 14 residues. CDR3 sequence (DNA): TGTGCCACCCCGACCCGGGGGATTAACTATGGCTACACCTTC. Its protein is CATPTRGINYGYTF.

In DNA form, the CDR3 reads TGTGCCAGCAGTTTTACTAAGGCTTTTGCTAATGAAAAACTGTTTTTT. This gives the protein CASSFTKAFANEKLFF. The gene calls are TRBV28 and TRBJ1-4; D gene uncertain. Trimming took off 3 bases at V and 3 bases at J, with 14 bases between the two ends. CDR1 and CDR2 (germline): MDHEN, SYDVKM. The CDR3 contains 16 residues. Supplemented by reference TRBV28 and TRBJ1-4, the full variable domain reads DVKVTQSSRYLVKRTGEKVFLECVQDMDHENMFWYRQDPGLGLRLIYFSYDVKMKEKGDIPEGYSVSREKKERFSLILESASTNQTSMYLCASSFTKAFANEKLFFGSGTQLSVL.

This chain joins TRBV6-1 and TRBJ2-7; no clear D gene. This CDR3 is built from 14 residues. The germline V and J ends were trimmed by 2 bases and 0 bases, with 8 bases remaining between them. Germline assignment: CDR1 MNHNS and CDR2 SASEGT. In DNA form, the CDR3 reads TGTGCCAGCAGTGAACGTCGCTACTCCTACGAGCAGTACTTC. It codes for CASSERRYSYEQYF.

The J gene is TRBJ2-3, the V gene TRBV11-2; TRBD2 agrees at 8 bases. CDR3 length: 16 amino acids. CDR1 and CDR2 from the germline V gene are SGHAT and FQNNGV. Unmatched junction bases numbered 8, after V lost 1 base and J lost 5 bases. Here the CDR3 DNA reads TGTGCCAGCAGCTTAGTCGCGGGAGGCCAGGGAGATACGCAGTATTTT. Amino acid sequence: CASSLVAGGQGDTQYF.

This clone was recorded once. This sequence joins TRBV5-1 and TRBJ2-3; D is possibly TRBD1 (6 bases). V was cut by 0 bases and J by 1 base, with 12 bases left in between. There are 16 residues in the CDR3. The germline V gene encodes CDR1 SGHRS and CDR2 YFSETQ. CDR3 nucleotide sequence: TGCGCCAGCAGCTTGGGAGGGACATCCGGCACAGATACGCAGTATTTT. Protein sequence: CASSLGGTSGTDTQYF.

DNA for the CDR3: TGTGCCAGCAGTTACTCGACAGGGGAGGACGAAAAACTGTTTTTT. The encoded protein is CASSYSTGEDEKLFF. This rearrangement joins TRBV6-5 to TRBJ1-4, with 8 bases identical to TRBD1. The CDR3 runs 15 residues. V was pared by 0 bases and J by 8 bases, with 5 bases of the junction left unmatched. Germline lookup yields CDR1 MNHEY and CDR2 SVGAGI.

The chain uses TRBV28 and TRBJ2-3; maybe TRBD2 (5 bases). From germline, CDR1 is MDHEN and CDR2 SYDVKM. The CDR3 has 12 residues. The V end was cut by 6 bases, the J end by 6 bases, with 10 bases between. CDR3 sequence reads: CASSSGKDTQYF. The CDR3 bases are TGTGCCAGCAGCTCGGGGAAGGATACGCAGTATTTT.

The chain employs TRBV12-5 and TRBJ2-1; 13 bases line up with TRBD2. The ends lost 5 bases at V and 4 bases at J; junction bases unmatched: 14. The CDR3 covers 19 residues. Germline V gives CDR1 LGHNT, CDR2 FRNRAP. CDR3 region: CASGPLPRTSGSSYNEQFF. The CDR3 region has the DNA TGTGCTAGTGGTCCCCTTCCCCGGACTAGCGGGAGTTCGTACAATGAGCAGTTCTTC.

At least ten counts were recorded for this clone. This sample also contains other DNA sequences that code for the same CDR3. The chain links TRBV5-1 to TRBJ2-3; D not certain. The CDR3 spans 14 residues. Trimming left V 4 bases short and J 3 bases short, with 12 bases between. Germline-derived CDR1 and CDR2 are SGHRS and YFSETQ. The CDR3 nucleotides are TGCGCCAGCAGCGAGACGACTGGGACAGATACGCAGTATTTT. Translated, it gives CASSETTGTDTQYF.

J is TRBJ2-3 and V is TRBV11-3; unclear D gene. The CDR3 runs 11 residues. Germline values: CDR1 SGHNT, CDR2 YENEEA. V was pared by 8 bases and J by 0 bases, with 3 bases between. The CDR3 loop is CASGSTDTQYF. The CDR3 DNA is TGTGCCAGCGGGAGCACAGATACGCAGTATTTT.

The DNA for the CDR3 is TGTGCCAGCAGTTCGGGACAGGATCGGGAGACCCAGTACTTC. This sequence encodes CASSSGQDRETQYF. This rearrangement joins TRBV28 to TRBJ2-5; 8 bases map to TRBD1. The germline gives CDR1 MDHEN, CDR2 SYDVKM. CDR3 length equals 14 residues. The ends lost 4 bases at V and 5 bases at J; junction bases unmatched: 6.

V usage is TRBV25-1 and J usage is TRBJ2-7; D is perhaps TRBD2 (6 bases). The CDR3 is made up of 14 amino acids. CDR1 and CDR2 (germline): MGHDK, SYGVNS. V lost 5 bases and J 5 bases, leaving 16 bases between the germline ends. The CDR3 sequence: CASSRGPGVHEQYF. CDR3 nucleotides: TGTGCCAGCAGTAGGGGACCGGGGGTCCACGAGCAGTACTTC.

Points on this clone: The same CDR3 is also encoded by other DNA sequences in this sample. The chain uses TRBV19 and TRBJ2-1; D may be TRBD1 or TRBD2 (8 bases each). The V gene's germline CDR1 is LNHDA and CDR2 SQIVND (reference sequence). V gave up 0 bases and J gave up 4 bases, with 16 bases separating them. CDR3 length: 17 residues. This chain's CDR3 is CASSIDSGTGGYNEQFF. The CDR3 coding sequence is TGTGCCAGTAGTATAGATAGCGGGACAGGCGGATACAATGAGCAGTTCTTC.

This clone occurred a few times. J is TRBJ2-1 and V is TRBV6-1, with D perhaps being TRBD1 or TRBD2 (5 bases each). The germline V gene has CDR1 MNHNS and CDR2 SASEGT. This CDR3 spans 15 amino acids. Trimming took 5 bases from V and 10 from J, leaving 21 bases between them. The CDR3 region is CASSITGTDKPEQFF. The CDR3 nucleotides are TGTGCCAGCAGTATTACCGGGACGGATAAACCAGAGCAGTTCTTC.

In DNA, the CDR3 is TGCGCCAGCAGCTTGGGGAACAGCTTGCAATTTGAGCAGTTCTTC. Translated: CASSLGNSLQFEQFF. The chain joins TRBV5-1 to TRBJ2-1; D not resolved. CDR1 SGHRS and CDR2 YFSETQ come from the germline V gene. The CDR3 covers 15 residues. Trimming cost V 0 bases and J 9 bases, with 16 bases left between them.